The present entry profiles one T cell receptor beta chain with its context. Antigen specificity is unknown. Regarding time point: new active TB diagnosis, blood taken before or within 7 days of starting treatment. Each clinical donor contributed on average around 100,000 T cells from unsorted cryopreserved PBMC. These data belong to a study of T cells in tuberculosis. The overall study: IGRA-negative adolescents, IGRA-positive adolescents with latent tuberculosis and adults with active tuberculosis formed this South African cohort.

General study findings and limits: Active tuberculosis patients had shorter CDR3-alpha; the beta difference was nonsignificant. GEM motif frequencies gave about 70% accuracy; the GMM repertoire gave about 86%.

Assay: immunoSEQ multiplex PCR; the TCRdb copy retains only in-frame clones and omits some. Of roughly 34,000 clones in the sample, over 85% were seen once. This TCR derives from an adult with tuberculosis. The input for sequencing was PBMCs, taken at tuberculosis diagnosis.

The CDR3 nucleotides are TGTGCCAGCTCACGACTAGCGTTGGGGTACACCGGGGAGCTGTTTTTT. Amino acid sequence: CASSRLALGYTGELFF. The J gene is TRBJ2-2, the V gene TRBV18; 8 bases agree with TRBD2. The V segment lost 4 bases and the J segment 3 bases; nucleotides outside the gene matches: 7. The germline CDR1 and CDR2 sequences are KGHSH and LQKENI. The CDR3 sequence is 16 residues long.